The 24 T cell receptor beta chains below all came from one sample that was sequenced in a study of vaccination and CD4 T cells after COVID-19. The Oncomine TCR Beta short-read assay sequenced DNA from cultured CD4+ T cells. TCRdb reprocessed the PCR reads via MiXCR and lists one record per CDR3 protein. The sample shows 7,500 or so distinct CDR3 sequences, 35% to 50% of them seen only once. Their antigen targets remain unknown. Treatment meaning: roughly 11-day PBMC culture with coronavirus spike peptide pools or control peptides (ViraFEST assay). Researchers collected the unexposed donor's CD4+ T cells before the COVID-19 pandemic (2011-2018). Sequenced sample: CD4+ T cells from blood, cultured in vitro. Every receptor here comes from a human donor in good health.

The chain uses TRBV12-3 or TRBV12-4 and TRBJ1-4; TRBD1 agrees at 10 bases. With 6 bases clipped from V and 7 bases from J, the junction kept 5 bases outside the gene matches. The CDR3 is 14 amino acids. Here the CDR3 DNA reads TGTGCCAGCAGAAGACAGGGGGCCATTGAAAAACTGTTTTTT. This sequence encodes CASRRQGAIEKLFF.

This clonotype has only one observation. The chain links TRBV19 to TRBJ1-2, with 9 bases matching TRBD1. Unmatched junction bases numbered 5, after V lost 11 bases and J lost 4 bases. Germline CDR1 LNHDA, CDR2 SQIVND (reference sequence). This CDR3 is built from 12 residues. CDR3 in DNA: TGTGCCTCCTGGGACAGGGCCTATGGCTACACCTTC. Encoded protein: CASWDRAYGYTF.

The J gene is TRBJ2-3, the V gene TRBV5-4; D is possibly TRBD1 (5 bases). The ends were cut back, 6 bases at V and 5 bases at J, with 16 bases in the middle. CDR1 and CDR2 from the germline V gene are SGHNT and YYREEE (reference sequence). The CDR3 contains 14 residues. The CDR3 loop is CASTTRAGKDTQYF. The CDR3 DNA sequence: TGTGCCAGCACCACAAGGGCAGGGAAAGATACGCAGTATTTT. Full variable domain (missing parts from reference TRBV5-4 and TRBJ2-3): ETGVTQSPTHLIKTRGQQVTLRCSSQSGHNTVSWYQQALGQGPQFIFQYYREEENGRGNFPPRFSGLQFPNYSSELNVNALELDDSALYLCASTTRAGKDTQYFGPGTRLTVL.

This chain links TRBV6-2 or TRBV6-3 with TRBJ1-1; D is perhaps TRBD1 (6 bases). CDR1 and CDR2 (germline): MNHEY, SVGEGT. This CDR3 spans 14 amino acids. V dropped 2 bases and J dropped 8 bases, with 15 bases sitting between them. The CDR3: CASSYGSTGSEAFF. Written as DNA, the CDR3 is TGTGCCAGCAGTTACGGCTCGACAGGATCAGAAGCTTTCTTT.

This chain connects TRBV7-2 to TRBJ1-1, with TRBD1 identical over 9 bases. The V gene end was trimmed by 4 bases and the J gene end by 1 base; junction bases not matched to a gene: 4. CDR3 length equals 15 residues. The germline gives CDR1 SGHTA, CDR2 FQGNSA. Here the CDR3 reads CASSSKTGGNTEAFF. The CDR3 nucleotides are TGTGCCAGCAGCTCCAAGACAGGGGGGAACACTGAAGCTTTCTTT.

This clonotype was seen a handful of times. The chain recombines TRBV7-2 with TRBJ2-3, with a weak D call TRBD2 (6 bases). The CDR3 contains 15 residues. Germline V lookup: CDR1 SGHTA, CDR2 FQGNSA. V shed 6 bases and J shed 1 base, with 14 bases lying between them. Written as DNA, the CDR3 is TGTGCCAGCAGTTCTCCGGGAGTGGGCACAGATACGCAGTATTTT. This codes for CASSSPGVGTDTQYF.

The chain recombines TRBV7-9 with TRBJ2-7; 8 bases are shared with TRBD2. V lost 5 bases to trimming and J lost 6 bases; unmatched junction nucleotides: 12. The CDR3 spans 15 residues. Germline V gives CDR1 SEHNR, CDR2 FQNEAQ (reference sequence). DNA for the CDR3: TGTGCCAGCAGCCCCCCACGGGGGGGGTCAACCGAGCAGTACTTC. Its protein is CASSPPRGGSTEQYF.

A few counts support this clonotype. The chain couples TRBV10-1 to TRBJ2-1; 11 nucleotides match TRBD2. Germline loops: CDR1 WNHNN, CDR2 SYGVQD (reference sequence). The CDR3 spans 16 residues. Trimming cost V 7 bases and J 7 bases; bases outside gene matches: 12. The DNA of the CDR3 is TGCGCCAGCATGGAAGGGCTAGCGGGAGGATATAATGAGCAGTTCTTC. Its protein product is CASMEGLAGGYNEQFF.

The gene calls are TRBV20-1 and TRBJ1-1; D might be TRBD1 (6 bases). Per germline, CDR1 DFQATT and CDR2 SNEGSKA (reference sequence). Trimming shortened V by 2 bases and J by 4 bases, and 11 bases separated the two germline ends. The CDR3 is made up of 13 amino acids. The CDR3: CSARTGLSTEAFF. In DNA, the CDR3 is TGCAGTGCTAGAACAGGGCTGAGCACTGAAGCTTTCTTT.

V usage is TRBV2 and J usage is TRBJ2-1, with 9 bases fitting TRBD2. Germline CDR1 SNHLY, CDR2 FYNNEI. The ends lost 6 bases at V and 4 bases at J; junction bases unmatched: 13. The CDR3 runs to 17 residues. The chain's CDR3 is CASSATLAGGNYNEQFF. DNA for the CDR3: TGTGCCAGCAGCGCTACCCTGGCGGGGGGGAATTACAATGAGCAGTTCTTC.

The chain is built from TRBV19 and TRBJ1-5; 10 positions match TRBD1. Losses at the gene ends were 4 bases for V and 0 bases for J; bases not matched to a gene: 0. Germline CDR1 reads LNHDA; CDR2 reads SQIVND (reference sequence). The CDR3 is 15 residues long. The CDR3 is CASSRTGGSNQPQHF. In DNA form, the CDR3 reads TGTGCCAGTAGTAGGACAGGGGGTAGCAATCAGCCCCAGCATTTT.

The rearrangement uses TRBV6-2 or TRBV6-3 and TRBJ2-2, with D possibly TRBD1 on 5 matching bases. The germline gives CDR1 MNHEY, CDR2 SVGEGT. V was clipped by 5 bases and J by 1 base, with 14 bases between them. CDR3 size: 16 residues. In DNA, the CDR3 is TGTGCCAGCAGTCGTCAGGGTTCCGGGAACACCGGGGAGCTGTTTTTT. Translating it yields CASSRQGSGNTGELFF.

There are a few counts of this clonotype. The chain recombines TRBV11-2 with TRBJ2-5; 9 bases are a match to TRBD1. V lost 7 bases, J lost 5 bases, and 8 bases stayed unmatched. CDR1 is SGHAT, CDR2 FQNNGV, per germline. The CDR3 runs to 14 residues. The CDR3 loop reads CASTLQGAGETQYF. CDR3 in DNA: TGTGCCAGCACCCTACAGGGGGCCGGGGAGACCCAGTACTTC.

The rearrangement uses TRBV20-1 and TRBJ2-1; 8 bases align to TRBD2. Germline V gene sequence: CDR1 DFQATT, CDR2 SNEGSKA (reference sequence). V lost 3 bases to trimming and J lost 1 base; unmatched junction nucleotides: 5. The CDR3 totals 15 residues. The DNA for the CDR3 is TGCAGTGCTAGTAGAGCGGGGGAATCCTACAATGAGCAGTTCTTC. It codes for CSASRAGESYNEQFF.

This chain connects TRBV5-4 to TRBJ2-3; D might be TRBD2 (5 bases). Deletions cut 3 bases from V and 8 bases from J, with 13 bases between. The germline gives CDR1 SGHNT, CDR2 YYREEE (reference sequence). The CDR3 consists of 13 residues. As DNA, the CDR3 is TGTGCCAGCAGCTCCGACCCCGCGGGTACGCAGTATTTT. It codes for CASSSDPAGTQYF.

This clonotype has only a few counts. The chain is built from TRBV27 and TRBJ1-2; 7 positions agree with TRBD1. The CDR3 consists of 15 residues. CDR1 is MNHEY and CDR2 is SMNVEV in the germline V gene (reference sequence). The V and J ends lost 6 bases and 7 bases, in that order; junction bases with no gene match: 14. CDR3: CASRPWEGARSGYTF. The CDR3 DNA follows: TGTGCCAGCAGACCCTGGGAGGGGGCTCGGAGTGGCTACACCTTC.

The chain recombines TRBV20-1 with TRBJ2-5; 7 nucleotides line up with TRBD2. There are 13 residues in the CDR3. V lost 6 bases, J lost 2 bases, and 6 bases stayed unmatched. Germline V lookup: CDR1 DFQATT, CDR2 SNEGSKA (reference sequence). CDR3 loop: CSAYTSVQETQYF. The CDR3 DNA reads TGCAGTGCATATACTAGCGTTCAAGAGACCCAGTACTTC.

This chain connects TRBV14 to TRBJ2-7; maybe TRBD2 (6 bases). Germline loops: CDR1 SGHDN, CDR2 FVKESK. V gave up 4 bases and J gave up 2 bases, with 15 bases separating them. The CDR3 contains 15 residues. The CDR3 nucleotides are TGTGCCAGCAGCCCCTTACTAGCCAGTCCCTACGAGCAGTACTTC. Protein product: CASSPLLASPYEQYF.

The chain links TRBV7-9 to TRBJ2-7, with a weak D call TRBD1 (5 bases). V was shortened by 5 bases and J by 2 bases, with 25 bases between the two germline ends. The CDR3 totals 18 residues. Germline-derived CDR1 and CDR2 are SEHNR and FQNEAQ (reference sequence). The CDR3 is CASSANPIGWQGAYEQYF. DNA of the CDR3: TGTGCCAGCAGCGCTAATCCCATTGGGTGGCAGGGTGCCTACGAGCAGTACTTC.

The chain recombines TRBV7-6 with TRBJ2-5; no reliable D call. Between the trimmed V and J ends, which lost 4 bases and 4 bases, there was a span of 22 bases. Germline values: CDR1 SGHVS, CDR2 FNYEAQ. The CDR3 loop spans 17 amino acids. For the CDR3, the DNA is TGTGCCAGCAGCTACCAGTCCGGAGCCCAAGCACGAGAGACCCAGTACTTC. Translated: CASSYQSGAQARETQYF.

V and J are TRBV7-6 and TRBJ2-1; TRBD2 aligns across 8 bases. The CDR3 covers 16 residues. With V trimmed by 5 bases and J by 0 bases, 6 bases remained unmatched. The V gene's germline CDR1 is SGHVS and CDR2 FNYEAQ. The CDR3 sequence is CASSGISGDSYNEQFF. In DNA form, the CDR3 reads TGTGCCAGCAGCGGTATTAGCGGGGACTCCTACAATGAGCAGTTCTTC.

The rearrangement uses TRBV6-2 or TRBV6-3 and TRBJ2-3; D is undetermined. The ends were cut back, 5 bases at V and 4 bases at J, with 19 bases in the middle. The germline CDR1 and CDR2 sequences are MNHEY and SVGEGT. The CDR3 has 16 amino acids. In DNA form, the CDR3 reads TGTGCCAGCAGTCTACCGGCCTCCCCCCTCTCAGATACGCAGTATTTT. Amino acid sequence: CASSLPASPLSDTQYF.

The chain links TRBV20-1 to TRBJ2-7; 12 nucleotides agree with TRBD2. Germline CDR1 reads DFQATT; CDR2 reads SNEGSKA (reference sequence). CDR3 size: 13 residues. Losses at the gene ends were 5 bases for V and 4 bases for J; bases not matched to a gene: 3. The CDR3 coding sequence is TGCAGTGCTCTAGCGGGAGGGCCTTACGAGCAGTACTTC. It is translated as CSALAGGPYEQYF.

CDR3 DNA sequence: TGTGCCAGCAGTTACCGTGTTGGACTAGCGCCAGATACGCAGTATTTT. This translates into CASSYRVGLAPDTQYF. This sequence joins TRBV6-5 and TRBJ2-3, with 9 bases identical to TRBD2. The CDR3 sequence is 16 residues long. The trim removed 2 bases at V and 4 bases at J, leaving 7 bases unmatched. In germline, CDR1 is MNHEY, CDR2 SVGAGI.